This TCR beta chain came from a study of blood T cell repertoires in COVID-19. Study at large: The United States, Italy and Spain supplied acute and convalescent COVID-19 samples. In each case, the material was cDNA or gDNA derived from T cells, B-cell-depleted T cells, or PBMCs.

The length of the CDR3 is 20 residues. The V gene's germline CDR1 is MNHEY and CDR2 SVGEGT. After removal of 0 bases from V and 2 bases from J, the junction contained 13 bases not matched to a gene. In the study's own analysis: Researchers report that nucleated cell counts were estimated from reference gene primer amplification. Clones were read by immunoSEQ multiplex PCR, and TCRdb kept only the in-frame ones, dropping some. The V and J calls and clone size come from that table; D and trimming were worked out from the DNA. The sample has roughly 260,000 clones; around nine tenths are singletons. The sequenced sample consisted of peripheral blood. The TCR originated in a middle-aged man who had recovered from COVID-19. V and J are TRBV6-2 or TRBV6-3 and TRBJ2-3; 11 nucleotides match TRBD2. CDR3 bases: TGTGCCAGCAGTTACTCGTGGACTAGCGGGTTCCCAGGCCACACAGATACGCAGTATTTT. It translates to CASSYSWTSGFPGHTDTQYF.